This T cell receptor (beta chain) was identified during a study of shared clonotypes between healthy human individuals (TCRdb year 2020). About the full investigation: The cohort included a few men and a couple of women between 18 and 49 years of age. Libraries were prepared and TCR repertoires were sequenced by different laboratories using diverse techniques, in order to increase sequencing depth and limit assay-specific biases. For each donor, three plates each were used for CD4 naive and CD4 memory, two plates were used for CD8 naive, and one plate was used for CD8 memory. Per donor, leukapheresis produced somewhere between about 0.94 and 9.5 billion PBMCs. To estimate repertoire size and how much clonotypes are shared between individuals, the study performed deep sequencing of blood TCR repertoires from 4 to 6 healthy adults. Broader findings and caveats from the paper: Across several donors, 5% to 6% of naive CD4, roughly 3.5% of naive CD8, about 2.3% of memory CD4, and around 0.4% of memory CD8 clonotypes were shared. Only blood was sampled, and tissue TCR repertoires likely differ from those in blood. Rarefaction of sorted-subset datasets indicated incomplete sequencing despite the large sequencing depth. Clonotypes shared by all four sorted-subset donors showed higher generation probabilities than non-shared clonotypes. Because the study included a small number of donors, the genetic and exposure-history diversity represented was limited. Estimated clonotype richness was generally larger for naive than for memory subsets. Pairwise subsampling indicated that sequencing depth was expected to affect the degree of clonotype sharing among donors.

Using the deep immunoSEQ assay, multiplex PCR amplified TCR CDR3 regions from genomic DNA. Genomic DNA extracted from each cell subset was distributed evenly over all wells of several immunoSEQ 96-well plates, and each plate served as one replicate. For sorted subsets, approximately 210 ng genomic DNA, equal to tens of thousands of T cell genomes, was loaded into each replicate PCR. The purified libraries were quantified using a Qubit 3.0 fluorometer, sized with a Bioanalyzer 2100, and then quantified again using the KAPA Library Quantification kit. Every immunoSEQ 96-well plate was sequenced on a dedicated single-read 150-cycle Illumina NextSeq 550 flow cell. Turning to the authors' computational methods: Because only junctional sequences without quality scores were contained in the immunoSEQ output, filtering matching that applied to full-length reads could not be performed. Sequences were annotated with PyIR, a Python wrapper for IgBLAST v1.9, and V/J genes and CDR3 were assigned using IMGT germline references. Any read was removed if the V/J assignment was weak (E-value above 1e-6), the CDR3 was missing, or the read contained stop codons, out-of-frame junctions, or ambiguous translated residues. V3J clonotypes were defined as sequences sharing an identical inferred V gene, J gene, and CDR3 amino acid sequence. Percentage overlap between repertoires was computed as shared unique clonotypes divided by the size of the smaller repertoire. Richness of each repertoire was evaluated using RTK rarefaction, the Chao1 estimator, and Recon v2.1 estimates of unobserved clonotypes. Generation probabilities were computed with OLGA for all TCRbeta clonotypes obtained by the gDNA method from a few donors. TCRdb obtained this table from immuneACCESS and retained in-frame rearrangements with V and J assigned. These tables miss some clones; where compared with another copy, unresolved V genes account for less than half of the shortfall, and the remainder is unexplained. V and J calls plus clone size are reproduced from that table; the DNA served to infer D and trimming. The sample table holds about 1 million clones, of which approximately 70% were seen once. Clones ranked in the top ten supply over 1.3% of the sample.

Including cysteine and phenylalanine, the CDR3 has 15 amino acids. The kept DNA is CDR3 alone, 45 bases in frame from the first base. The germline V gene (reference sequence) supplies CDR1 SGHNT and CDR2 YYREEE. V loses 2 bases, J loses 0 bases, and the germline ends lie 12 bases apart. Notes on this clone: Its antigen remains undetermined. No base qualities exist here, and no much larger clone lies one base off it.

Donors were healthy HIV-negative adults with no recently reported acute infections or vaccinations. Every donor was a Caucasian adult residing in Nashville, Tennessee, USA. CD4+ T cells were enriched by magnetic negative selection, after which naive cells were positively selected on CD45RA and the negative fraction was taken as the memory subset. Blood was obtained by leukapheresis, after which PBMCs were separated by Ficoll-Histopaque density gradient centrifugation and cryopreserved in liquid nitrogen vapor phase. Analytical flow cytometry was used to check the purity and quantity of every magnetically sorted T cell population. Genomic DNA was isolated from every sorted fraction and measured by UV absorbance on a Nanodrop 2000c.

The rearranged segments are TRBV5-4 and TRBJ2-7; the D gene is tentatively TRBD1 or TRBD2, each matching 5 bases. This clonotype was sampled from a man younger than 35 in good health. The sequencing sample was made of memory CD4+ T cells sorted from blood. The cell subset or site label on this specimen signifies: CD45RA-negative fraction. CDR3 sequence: CASSLGRETSYEQYF. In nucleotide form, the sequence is TGTGCCAGCAGCTTAGGCAGGGAGACCTCCTACGAGCAGTACTTC.